Described below is a single T cell receptor (beta chain) sequence and its context. Its antigen is not yet known. Base qualities were left out, and no much larger clone turns up one base away. Library method: the immunoSEQ multiplex PCR assay. For the multiplex PCR, a mixture combining 60 forward primers for TCR Vbeta segments and 13 reverse primers for TCR Jbeta segments was used. Amplification of the CDR3 region of rearranged TCR beta genes was performed with a multiplex PCR assay on genomic DNA. Amplified TCR beta libraries were sequenced as 87-base-pair reads on the Illumina HiSeq System. On the study's bioinformatics: Across the 666 repertoires, a later analysis counted some 81 million unique TCR beta chains, around 11 million of which were shared by at least two donors. Raw reads were error-corrected and collapsed into unique sequences with a nearest-neighbor algorithm that merged closely related sequences to remove PCR and sequencing errors. Alignment of CDR3 sequences to IMGT reference sequences was used to assign V, D and J gene segments. Each retained sequence needed at least a six-nucleotide match to both a V gene segment and a J gene segment. Rearrangements were called productive when the CDR3 lacked stop codons and stayed in frame with V and J; all others were non-productive. Following IMGT convention, CDR3 was defined as the stretch from the second conserved V-encoded cysteine up to the conserved J-encoded phenylalanine. Sequences without an unambiguous match to a single V gene segment were excluded from the earlier analysis of about 640 of the donors. An earlier analysis of 587 of the donors called V segments functional above 56.7% productive rearrangements and segregating when the between-donor standard deviation exceeded 5%. A statistical classification framework was developed to diagnose cytomegalovirus status using the catalog of TCR beta chain sequences. A later analysis assigned V and J genes by comparing TCR nucleotide sequences with IMGT/GENE-DB human TR gene sequences. A later analysis assigned CDR3 sequences and most-parsimonious VDJ recombination scenarios with the TCRdist pipeline. In a later analysis, each TCR beta chain was defined by its CDR3 amino acid sequence together with its V-gene family, and reads lacking a unique V-gene family were excluded. In a later analysis, 450 to 600 highly shared, low-generation-probability nucleotide sequences were removed to address suspected cross-contamination and a sequencing artifact. In a later analysis, a clonal expansion index for each public chain was calculated from normalized within-repertoire ranks of inferred template counts. A later analysis computed generation probabilities with a VDJ recombination model fitted to out-of-frame rearrangements, and checked the results against IGoR. In a later analysis, hypergeometric tests were used to score TCR-TCR, TCR-HLA and TCR-CMV co-occurrence, with a repertoire-size bias correction applied to TCR pairs. A later analysis estimated false discovery rates by permuting HLA or CMV assignments 20 times. In a later analysis, co-occurring TCRs were grouped using DBSCAN, and TCRdist sequence similarity was added for clustering within HLA-allele-positive subsets. Repertoires with fewer than 30,000 or more than 120,000 public chains, plus five repertoires with anomalous nucleotide sharing, were excluded from co-occurrence clustering. Here the immuneACCESS table is served through TCRdb, limited to in-frame sequences with V and J called. Missing clones are a known gap in these copies; in checked studies unresolved V genes cover under half, and the rest lacks a known reason. V and J calls and clone size come straight from that table; D and trimming were deduced from the DNA. A total of some 190,000 clones appear in this sample, around three quarters of them only once. The top ten clones comprise about 2.1% of the sample.

The data derive from a study of cytomegalovirus exposure and HLA in healthy donors listed by TCRdb under 2017. Regarding the complete study: An earlier analysis of roughly 630 of the donors reported about 250 Gb of sequence data and 100 million to 140 million unique TCR beta sequences from roughly 180 million T cells. Approximately 310 gigabases of sequencing data and around 90 million unique TCR sequences made up an early release that covered some 640 HLA-typed donors. Among the roughly 390 genotyped donors, approximately 77% belonged to the genetic ancestry cluster associated with self-reported Caucasian donors. The study was designed to test whether signatures of past pathogen exposure could be identified by cataloging public T cell receptors. Using immunosequencing, the study profiled T cell repertoires from about 610 subjects and related those repertoires to cytomegalovirus serostatus. A separate validation cohort of 90 to 150 different subjects was used in addition to the roughly 700-subject first cohort. The study combined high-throughput TCR immunosequencing, statistical association of individual TCRs with disease status, and machine learning to predict cytomegalovirus infection status. A later analysis re-examined previously published TCR beta repertoires from just over 650 donors and added high-resolution HLA genotyping to investigate patterns of TCR occurrence. Rather than using new phenotypic data, the later analysis identified candidate immune exposures from TCR beta sequences and from how often those sequences occurred across donors. In an earlier analysis of 550 to 700 of the donors, high-throughput TCR beta sequencing was used to judge whether each TCR beta V gene segment behaved as functional or pseudogenic. Donor age, sex, ethnicity and CMV serostatus were compiled alongside the repertoire data. A later genetic analysis used genome-wide SNP genotypes for 398 of the 666 donors, treating that subset as a discovery cohort. All discovery cohort repertoires had been generated using a single sequencing platform. HLA typing covered class I and class II loci at four-digit resolution. Typing coverage varied by locus: 629-630 donors for A, B, C, DRB1 and DQB1; approximately 500 for DQA1; over 600 for DPA1; more than 450 for DPB1. About 5 DR-DQ haplotypes were handled as single units for association and clustering, since linkage in the cohort was strong. Across some 400 genotyped donors of the cohort, an average of 235,054 unique TCR beta nucleotide sequences per donor were sequenced, and approximately 19% of those sequences were non-productive. The paper as a whole reports these results and caveats: The authors suggested that the approach could potentially be generalized to other disease states and immunological phenotypes. A few of the identified cytomegalovirus-associated TCR beta chains were confirmed in vitro to be specific for cytomegalovirus antigens. The cohort was sequenced for TCR beta chains only, and without alpha or paired-chain data the features that could be detected were limited. A further reported finding was that TCR beta sequences accurately predicted the HLA-A and HLA-B alleles for most subjects in the first cohort. A later analysis found that most CMV-associated TCR beta chains appeared HLA-restricted, with HLA associations seemingly driven largely by CMV exposure. The study listed around 160 TCR beta chains as associated with cytomegalovirus. Because HLA typing was unavailable for some donors at each locus, only the typed subset was used in association tests. Presence/absence analyses assumed roughly uniform sequencing depth across donors, an assumption that may not hold. The 87-base-pair reads could not distinguish some IMGT-functional V segments, including TRBV6-2 and TRBV6-3, so those segments were excluded. Across donors, most TCR sequences were observed very rarely, whereas some public TCRs were present in many individuals. A cluster of highly shared sequence variants was judged likely to represent a technical artifact of the sequencing pipeline. Compared with equally common non-associated chains, HLA-associated TCR beta chains in a later analysis were more clonally expanded and had lower generation probabilities. Compared with the approximately 670-donor mean, donors in an Asian-associated ancestry cluster had fewer N-insertions in productive TCRs, according to a later genetic analysis. A later analysis found that TCR association rates varied across HLA loci, with DRB1 alleles showing the most associated TCRs and HLA-C alleles the fewest. At a false discovery rate of 0.05, a later analysis linked 15,000 to 20,000 TCR beta sequences to specific HLA alleles. Some 16 rarely observed V segments, including chromosome 9 orphons, were excluded from the earlier analysis of a few hundred of the donors because counts were too low. Cytomegalovirus status was reported to be diagnosed by the classifier with high specificity and sensitivity in both the original and validation cohorts. For the cohort, immune exposure information was limited to CMV serostatus. Assigning TCR associations to individual alleles was difficult when HLA alleles, especially DR and DQ, strongly co-occurred. V-gene and J-gene trimming of TCR beta chains was associated with a missense DCLRE1C variant in a later genetic analysis, and the association was replicated in an independent cohort. A later analysis reported that several top co-occurrence clusters appeared linked to parvovirus B19, influenza, CMV and Epstein-Barr virus. Linkage disequilibrium might explain the correlated functional status among segregating V segments, but an unknown experimental factor could not be excluded. Broadly in line with IMGT annotations, most TCR beta V segments showed up in productive rearrangements about 90% or about 30% of the time in an earlier analysis of about 500 of the donors.

V is cut by 5 bases and J by 3 bases, and the space between the germline ends is 16 bases. The CDR3 measures 14 amino acids from cysteine to phenylalanine. Only CDR3 DNA is held: 42 bases, read in frame from base 1. From a lookup of the germline V gene (reference sequence), CDR1 and CDR2 are GTSNPN and SVGIG. The cohort consisted of 650 to 850 healthy bone marrow donors. At the time of sampling, every cohort member was nominally healthy, though immune exposures that went unrecorded were likely present. The donor tested CMV seronegative, placing the donor among the roughly 340 seronegative members of the cohort. A peripheral blood sample was collected from each donor, and TCR beta sequencing was performed on peripheral blood mononuclear cells. Genomic DNA was extracted from the blood cell samples with the Qiagen DNeasy Blood Extraction Kit.

This sequence uses TRBV30 and TRBJ1-1; a tentative D call is TRBD1 (6 bases match). The sample consisted of PBMCs. The sequence derives from a woman in her twenties or thirties in good health and CMV-seronegative. The base sequence is TGTGCCTGGTTGTTGGGGGCTAAGGACACTGAAGCTTTCTTT. Its coded protein is CAWLLGAKDTEAFF.